The 25 T cell receptor beta chains below were found in one sample sequenced in a study of blood T cell repertoires in COVID-19. Clones were sequenced by immunoSEQ multiplex PCR, and TCRdb holds only the in-frame ones, with some missing. The data contain tens of thousands of clones, about nine tenths of them singletons. Specimen: peripheral blood. These receptors all stem from a human donor in a cohort sampled during active COVID-19.

The chain recombines TRBV5-1 with TRBJ2-5, with D possibly being TRBD2 (7 bases). V was cut by 4 bases and J by 2 bases, with 12 bases left in between. CDR1 and CDR2 from the germline V gene are SGHRS and YFSETQ. The CDR3 length is 14 residues. Here the CDR3 DNA reads TGCGCCAGCAGCCCTGGGGGGGCACAAGAGACCCAGTACTTC. Residues: CASSPGGAQETQYF.

The chain joins TRBV7-3 to TRBJ1-6, with 10 bases that match TRBD1. CDR3 size: 14 residues. V gave up 4 bases and J gave up 8 bases; unmatched junction bases: 2. The germline V gene encodes CDR1 SGHTA and CDR2 FQGTGA. In DNA, the CDR3 is TGTGCCAGCAGCTCCGGGACAGGGGATTCACCCCTCCACTTT. This sequence encodes CASSSGTGDSPLHF.

The rearrangement joins TRBV19 to TRBJ2-7, with TRBD1 matching over 11 bases. V was clipped by 6 bases and J by 1 base; unmatched bases: 5. This CDR3 is 15 amino acids long. CDR1 LNHDA and CDR2 SQIVND come from the germline V gene (reference sequence). DNA for the CDR3: TGTGCCAGTAGCACCGGGACAGGGGGGTCCTACGAGCAGTACTTC. Its translation is CASSTGTGGSYEQYF.

The chain is built from TRBV5-1 and TRBJ1-2, with 10 bases fitting TRBD1. From germline, CDR1 is SGHRS and CDR2 YFSETQ. The CDR3 length is 16 residues. V was pared by 4 bases and J by 4 bases, with 10 bases of the junction left unmatched. The CDR3 loop reads CASSQEGTGELYGYTF. Here the CDR3 DNA reads TGCGCCAGCAGCCAGGAAGGGACAGGGGAACTCTATGGCTACACCTTC.

This clone appeared once. V usage is TRBV24-1 and J usage is TRBJ1-2; TRBD1 aligns across 8 bases. This CDR3 is built from 16 residues. CDR1 is KGHDR and CDR2 is SFDVKD in the germline V gene. V shed 3 bases and J 2 bases; nucleotides not matched to a gene: 7. CDR3 region: CATSDRGQATNYGYTF. The CDR3 bases are TGTGCCACCAGTGATCGGGGACAGGCGACCAACTATGGCTACACCTTC.

V and J are TRBV21-1 and TRBJ2-7; the D segment call TRBD1 is taken from the table without a DNA check. TRBV21-1 is a pseudogene segment. This CDR3 spans 16 amino acids. CDR3 residues: CASSYKRPGQGHEQYF. The CDR3 bases are TGTGCCAGCAGCTACAAACGCCCGGGACAGGGCCACGAGCAGTACTTC.

The CDR3 DNA sequence: TGTGCCAGCAGTGAATTCCGCCAAGAGACCCAGTACTTC. Translating it yields CASSEFRQETQYF. The rearrangement joins TRBV6-1 to TRBJ2-5; unclear D gene. CDR1 is MNHNS, CDR2 SASEGT, per germline. CDR3 length: 13 residues. With 2 bases removed from V and 1 base from J, the gap between germline ends came to 5 bases.

The rearrangement links TRBV15 to TRBJ2-2; D may be TRBD2 (6 bases). This CDR3 has 18 amino acids. Per the germline V gene, CDR1 is LNHNV and CDR2 is YYDKDF (reference sequence). V was pared by 7 bases and J by 5 bases, with 26 bases between. The CDR3: CATKRDGGGMGRTGELFF. The CDR3 bases are TGTGCCACCAAAAGAGATGGAGGAGGGATGGGTAGGACCGGGGAGCTGTTTTTT.

This clone has more than one count but fewer than ten. The rearrangement links TRBV6-6 to TRBJ2-7; D is perhaps TRBD2 (5 bases). The germline V gene has CDR1 MNHNY and CDR2 SVGAGI (reference sequence). V was cut by 2 bases and J by 7 bases, with 15 bases left in between. The CDR3 has 14 residues. For the CDR3, the DNA is TGTGCCAGCAGTTACCCACTCGAGGGTCGAGAGCAGTACTTC. Translated, it gives CASSYPLEGREQYF.

The chain recombines TRBV5-1 with TRBJ2-3; 8 positions agree with TRBD2. Germline V gene data show CDR1 as SGHRS and CDR2 as YFSETQ. CDR3 length: 14 amino acids. Trimming took 4 bases from V and 4 from J; bases not matched to a gene: 5. Here the CDR3 reads CASSPGLAADTQYF. The CDR3 nucleotides read TGCGCCAGCAGCCCAGGACTAGCAGCAGATACGCAGTATTTT.

This sequence joins TRBV7-8 and TRBJ2-7, with D tentatively TRBD1 (6 bases). Trimming removed 5 bases at V and 2 bases at J, with 16 bases between. Germline V gene sequence: CDR1 SGHVS, CDR2 FQNEAQ. The CDR3 sequence is 15 residues long. CDR3 nucleotide sequence: TGTGCCAGCAGCCAAATGTGGACAGCAACCTACGAGCAGTACTTC. Translating it yields CASSQMWTATYEQYF.

This clone has just a few counts. The chain uses TRBV7-9 and TRBJ1-6, with TRBD1 as a possible D gene (5 bases). Germline V gene lookup returns CDR1 SEHNR and CDR2 FQNEAQ (reference sequence). Trimming shortened V by 2 bases and J by 9 bases, and 14 bases separated the two germline ends. This CDR3 is built from 15 residues. In nucleotides, the CDR3 is TGTGCCAGCAGCTTATCAGGGATTTTAGGTTCACCCCTCCACTTT. It yields the protein CASSLSGILGSPLHF.

This clone was observed once. A much more abundant neighbour one base away suggests this may be a read error. Within the sample, other DNA sequences also encode this same CDR3. This sequence joins TRBV5-1 and TRBJ1-2; TRBD1 matches 10 bases. Germline-derived CDR1 and CDR2 are SGHRS and YFSETQ. J gave up 8 bases and V 0 bases, and 4 bases lay outside the gene matches. The CDR3 has 14 residues. CDR3 DNA: TGCGCCAGCAGCTTGGCCGGACAGGGGGACGGCTACACCTTC. Protein: CASSLAGQGDGYTF.

The chain is built from TRBV6-6 and TRBJ1-1; D perhaps matches TRBD1 (6 bases). Germline values: CDR1 MNHNY, CDR2 SVGAGI (reference sequence). Trimming removed 2 bases at V and 1 base at J, with 8 bases between. The CDR3 is 14 residues long. CDR3 DNA: TGTGCCAGCAGTTACAAGGGGGAGAACACTGAAGCTTTCTTT. It translates to CASSYKGENTEAFF.

This rearrangement joins TRBV11-2 to TRBJ2-1; 8 bases line up with TRBD1. V lost 5 bases, J lost 8 bases, and 8 bases stayed unmatched. CDR3 length: 14 amino acids. Germline assignment: CDR1 SGHAT and CDR2 FQNNGV. The DNA for the CDR3 is TGTGCCAGCAGCCGGGGACAGGAGGGAGATGAGCAGTTCTTC. It specifies CASSRGQEGDEQFF.

The V call is TRBV6-2 or TRBV6-3, the J call TRBJ1-2, with D uncertain. Germline values: CDR1 MNHEY, CDR2 SVGEGT. The CDR3 runs 14 residues. Deletions cut 2 bases from V and 7 bases from J, with 14 bases between. CDR3 sequence reads: CASSYGQVRSGYTF. The CDR3 DNA reads TGTGCCAGCAGTTACGGCCAGGTGAGAAGTGGCTACACCTTC.

The chain combines TRBV18 with TRBJ2-7; the D gene is possibly TRBD1 (7 bases). Germline V gene sequence: CDR1 KGHSH, CDR2 LQKENI. CDR3 length: 17 residues. V shed 3 bases and J shed 5 bases, with 23 bases lying between them. The chain's CDR3 is CASSPRVTGEVTHEQYF. In DNA, the CDR3 is TGTGCCAGCTCACCCCGGGTAACAGGGGAGGTCACACACGAGCAGTACTTC.

The chain links TRBV30 to TRBJ1-4, with TRBD1 matching 7 bases. This CDR3 comprises 14 residues. Germline CDR1 reads GTSNPN; CDR2 reads SVGIG (reference sequence). With V trimmed by 5 bases and J by 8 bases, 11 bases remained unmatched. The CDR3 loop is CAWQGGLTREKLFF. In nucleotides, the CDR3 is TGTGCCTGGCAGGGGGGCCTAACGAGGGAAAAACTGTTTTTT.

This clone has only a few counts. This chain uses TRBV19 with TRBJ1-3; possible D gene TRBD1, 6 bases. The CDR3 sequence is 17 residues long. V was cut by 5 bases and J by 4 bases, with 21 bases left in between. Per the germline V gene, CDR1 is LNHDA and CDR2 is SQIVND (reference sequence). The CDR3 is CASSATGQTALGNTIYF. In DNA, the CDR3 is TGTGCCAGTAGTGCGACAGGACAGACAGCGTTGGGAAACACCATATATTTT. Complete variable domain (other parts from reference TRBV19 and TRBJ1-3): DGGITQSPKYLFRKEGQNVTLSCEQNLNHDAMYWYRQDPGQGLRLIYYSQIVNDFQKGDIAEGYSVSREKKESFPLTVTSAQKNPTAFYLCASSATGQTALGNTIYFGEGSWLTVV.

The chain recombines TRBV15 with TRBJ2-7; 9 bases fit TRBD1. The CDR3 covers 21 residues. With V trimmed by 5 bases and J by 2 bases, 25 bases remained unmatched. Germline-derived CDR1 and CDR2 are LNHNV and YYDKDF (reference sequence). CDR3 sequence (DNA): TGTGCCACCAGCCGCCGGGACAGGGTAAAGCCGGATGGCTATGAAGCCTACGAGCAGTACTTC. It yields the protein CATSRRDRVKPDGYEAYEQYF.

This clone was observed a single time. V is TRBV6-1 and J is TRBJ1-5, with D possibly being TRBD1 (6 bases). With 4 bases removed from V and 5 bases from J, the gap between germline ends came to 24 bases. Germline CDR1 MNHNS, CDR2 SASEGT. The CDR3 contains 18 residues. The CDR3 loop reads CASSGPGHRSRGDQPQHF. For the CDR3, the DNA is TGTGCCAGCAGTGGCCCGGGACACCGTTCTCGGGGGGATCAGCCCCAGCATTTT.

The chain recombines TRBV11-2 with TRBJ2-5, with a tentative D call TRBD2 (5 bases). This CDR3 region has 15 residues. Germline lookup yields CDR1 SGHAT and CDR2 FQNNGV. V lost 0 bases and J 5 bases, leaving 13 bases between the germline ends. The CDR3 nucleotides read TGTGCCAGCAGCTTAGATCGGGGTGTCTGGGAGACCCAGTACTTC. This sequence encodes CASSLDRGVWETQYF.

This clone has more than one count but fewer than ten. This sequence joins TRBV18 and TRBJ2-3; the match to TRBD1 covers 8 bases. The CDR3 loop spans 15 amino acids. Per germline, CDR1 KGHSH and CDR2 LQKENI. Losses at the gene ends were 3 bases for V and 1 base for J; bases not matched to a gene: 3. Here the CDR3 reads CASSPTGVRTDTQYF. The CDR3 DNA follows: TGTGCCAGCTCACCGACAGGGGTTCGCACAGATACGCAGTATTTT.

The chain employs TRBV4-1 and TRBJ1-4; D unclear. The V end was cut by 1 base, the J end by 4 bases, with 10 bases between. Germline V gene lookup returns CDR1 MGHRA and CDR2 YSYEKL. There are 15 residues in the CDR3. Written as DNA, the CDR3 is TGCGCCAGCAGCCAAGTTGCCATAGATAATGAAAAACTGTTTTTT. It translates to CASSQVAIDNEKLFF.

On this clone itself: One end of the junction does not line up with germline, which may come from a read error. V usage is TRBV5-1 and J usage is TRBJ2-7; TRBD2 matches at 10 bases. The CDR3 contains 18 residues. Germline CDR1 is SGHRS and CDR2 is YFSETQ. The DNA for the CDR3 is TGCGCCAGCAGCTTGGGCATCAGAGCGGGAGGGCGCCCCTATGAGCAGTACTTC. This codes for CASSLGIRAGGRPYEQYF.